This is a list of T cell receptor beta chains from one sample in a study of blood T cell repertoires in COVID-19. Measured with immunoSEQ multiplex PCR; TCRdb has only the in-frame clones, and not every one. The sample has roughly 100,000 clones, 88% seen once. The specimen was peripheral blood. The source of these receptors is a woman in her 70s with acute or convalescent COVID-19. Both conserved end residues are part of each CDR3. The D gene is left open where the match is weak. Clone size is given for some rows only: seen once, a few or many times, or a class if the clone is expanded.

clone_size: NA
j_call: TRBJ2-1
d_call: TRBD2
v_call: TRBV24-1
cdr3_nt: TGTGCCACCAGCGAGACTAGCGGGAGAACCTACAATGAGCAGTTCTTC
cdr3_aa: CATSETSGRTYNEQFF

clone_size: NA
j_call: TRBJ1-2
d_call: NA
v_call: TRBV9
cdr3_nt: TGTGCCAGCAGCGTAGCCGCGGGGCCGATCTTGGGCTACACCTTC
cdr3_aa: CASSVAAGPILGYTF

clone_size: NA
j_call: TRBJ2-7
d_call: TRBD2
v_call: TRBV5-1
cdr3_nt: TGCGCCAGCAGCGAGAGACTAGCCTCCTACGAGCAGTACTTC
cdr3_aa: CASSERLASYEQYF

clone_size: few
j_call: TRBJ1-4
d_call: TRBD1
v_call: TRBV5-6
cdr3_nt: TGTGCCAGCAGCTCACCGCCGGGACAGGGGACTGTCGATGAAAAACTGTTTTTT
cdr3_aa: CASSSPPGQGTVDEKLFF

clone_size: NA
j_call: TRBJ1-1
d_call: NA
v_call: TRBV25-1
cdr3_nt: TGTGCCAGCAGTGAATCAGTACGGGAGGGGGGTCGCACTGAAGCTTTCTTT
cdr3_aa: CASSESVREGGRTEAFF

clone_size: once
j_call: TRBJ1-4
d_call: TRBD1
v_call: TRBV11-2
cdr3_nt: TGTGCCAGCAGCTCGACAGGGGGTGGTGAAAAACTGTTTTTT
cdr3_aa: CASSSTGGGEKLFF

clone_size: NA
j_call: TRBJ2-7
d_call: TRBD1
v_call: TRBV5-4
cdr3_nt: TGTGCCAGCAGACGGGGACAGTCCTACGAGCAGTACTTC
cdr3_aa: CASRRGQSYEQYF

clone_size: NA
j_call: TRBJ2-4
d_call: NA
v_call: TRBV30
cdr3_nt: TGTGCCTGGAGTGTCCTCGGGACACAAATATTAGCCAAAAACATTCAGTACTTC
cdr3_aa: CAWSVLGTQILAKNIQYF

clone_size: NA
j_call: TRBJ1-3
d_call: NA
v_call: TRBV6-5
cdr3_nt: TGTGCCAGCAGTTACTCTGGCCCAAACTCTGGAAACACCATATATTTT
cdr3_aa: CASSYSGPNSGNTIYF

clone_size: NA
j_call: TRBJ2-7
d_call: TRBD2
v_call: TRBV28
cdr3_nt: TGTGCCCTCAAGGGGGCATCTAGCGGGACAATTCGCGAGCAGTACTTC
cdr3_aa: CALKGASSGTIREQYF

clone_size: few
j_call: TRBJ2-3
d_call: TRBD2
v_call: TRBV5-4
cdr3_nt: TGTGCCAGCAGGACTAGCGGGGGGGCAGATACGCAGTATTTT
cdr3_aa: CASRTSGGADTQYF

clone_size: NA
j_call: TRBJ2-1
d_call: TRBD1
v_call: TRBV6-4
cdr3_nt: TGTGCCAGCAGTGTCCAACAGGGGAATGAGCAGTTCTTC
cdr3_aa: CASSVQQGNEQFF

clone_size: NA
j_call: TRBJ2-7
d_call: NA
v_call: TRBV24-1
cdr3_nt: TGTGCCACCACGCCACTTAGTGTCTACGAGCAGTACTTC
cdr3_aa: CATTPLSVYEQYF

clone_size: NA
j_call: TRBJ1-2
d_call: NA
v_call: TRBV2
cdr3_nt: TGTGCCAGCAGTGTGTCACAGCTATCGTCAAACTATGGCTACACCTTC
cdr3_aa: CASSVSQLSSNYGYTF

clone_size: NA
j_call: TRBJ2-5
d_call: TRBD1
v_call: TRBV10-2
cdr3_nt: TGCGCCAGCAGTGAGGCCGACTCGACAGGGCAAGAGACCCAGTACTTC
cdr3_aa: CASSEADSTGQETQYF

clone_size: NA
j_call: TRBJ2-3
d_call: TRBD2
v_call: TRBV19
cdr3_nt: TGTGCCACCCAACTAGCGGGGCCCCCAGATACGCAGTATTTT
cdr3_aa: CATQLAGPPDTQYF

clone_size: NA
j_call: TRBJ2-1
d_call: TRBD2
v_call: TRBV18
cdr3_nt: TGTGCCAGCTCACTTGGACTAGCGGATAACAATGAGCAGTTCTTC
cdr3_aa: CASSLGLADNNEQFF

clone_size: NA
j_call: TRBJ1-5
d_call: NA
v_call: TRBV7-9
cdr3_nt: TGTGCCAGCAGCTCAGGAGGGGGGGGACGGAATCAGCCCCAGCATTTT
cdr3_aa: CASSSGGGGRNQPQHF

clone_size: NA
j_call: TRBJ1-1
d_call: NA
v_call: TRBV2
cdr3_nt: TGTGCCAGCAGGTCACAGGGCATGGGCACTGAAGCTTTCTTT
cdr3_aa: CASRSQGMGTEAFF

clone_size: NA
j_call: TRBJ2-7
d_call: NA
v_call: TRBV11-2
cdr3_nt: TGTGCCAGCAGCTTATTCCTCGAGCAGTACTTC
cdr3_aa: CASSLFLEQYF

clone_size: NA
j_call: TRBJ2-1
d_call: NA
v_call: TRBV7-2
cdr3_nt: TGTGCCAGCAGCGCTAGCGTCTCCTACAATGAGCAGTTCTTC
cdr3_aa: CASSASVSYNEQFF

clone_size: NA
j_call: TRBJ2-3
d_call: NA
v_call: TRBV5-6
cdr3_nt: TGTGCCAGCAGCTTGTTGCTAGCGTCAAGCACAGATACGCAGTATTTT
cdr3_aa: CASSLLLASSTDTQYF

clone_size: NA
j_call: TRBJ2-3
d_call: TRBD2
v_call: TRBV27
cdr3_nt: TGTGCCAGCAGTACTAGCGGGGGGGCTAGCACAGATACGCAGTATTTT
cdr3_aa: CASSTSGGASTDTQYF

clone_size: NA
j_call: TRBJ1-1
d_call: NA
v_call: TRBV2
cdr3_nt: TGTGCCAGCAGCCCAACCCGGACACAGAACACTGAAGCTTTCTTT
cdr3_aa: CASSPTRTQNTEAFF

clone_size: NA
j_call: TRBJ1-5
d_call: TRBD1
v_call: TRBV19
cdr3_nt: TGTGCCAGTAAGACAGGGGCGTTGGGTAATCAGCCCCAGCATTTT
cdr3_aa: CASKTGALGNQPQHF

clone_size: NA
j_call: TRBJ1-2
d_call: NA
v_call: TRBV3-1/TRBV3-2
cdr3_nt: TGTGCCAGCAGCCAAATGCCCGGGGACTATGGCTACACCTTC
cdr3_aa: CASSQMPGDYGYTF

clone_size: NA
j_call: TRBJ1-4
d_call: NA
v_call: TRBV5-1
cdr3_nt: TGCGCCAGCAGTATTCTCGGGGGAAGGGAAAAACTGTTTTTT
cdr3_aa: CASSILGGREKLFF

clone_size: NA
j_call: TRBJ1-4
d_call: TRBD1
v_call: TRBV7-9
cdr3_nt: TGTGCCAGCAGCACCAATGACAGGGGAAGAAGCGAAAAACTGTTTTTT
cdr3_aa: CASSTNDRGRSEKLFF

clone_size: once
j_call: TRBJ2-2
d_call: NA
v_call: TRBV19
cdr3_nt: TGTGCCAGTAGGGACTGGGGCACCGGGGAGCTGTTTTTT
cdr3_aa: CASRDWGTGELFF

clone_size: NA
j_call: TRBJ2-6
d_call: NA
v_call: TRBV30
cdr3_nt: TGTGCCTGGAGTTCCCCGGGGTCCTCTGGGGCCAACGTCCTGACTTTC
cdr3_aa: CAWSSPGSSGANVLTF

clone_size: NA
j_call: TRBJ1-1
d_call: NA
v_call: TRBV5-1
cdr3_nt: TGCGCCAGCAGCTTCGGCAGGGGGAACACTGAAGCTTTCTTT
cdr3_aa: CASSFGRGNTEAFF

clone_size: NA
j_call: TRBJ2-3
d_call: TRBD1
v_call: TRBV2
cdr3_nt: TGTGCCAGCAGGATGGACAGGGTTGGCGCAGATACGCAGTATTTT
cdr3_aa: CASRMDRVGADTQYF

clone_size: once
j_call: TRBJ1-6
d_call: TRBD1
v_call: TRBV27
cdr3_nt: TGTGCCAGCAGTTTGGACAGGGAAAATTCACCCCTCCACTTT
cdr3_aa: CASSLDRENSPLHF

clone_size: NA
j_call: TRBJ1-4
d_call: NA
v_call: TRBV5-1
cdr3_nt: TGCGCCAGCAGCTTTAGGACAGCGGCAACTAATGAAAAACTGTTTTTT
cdr3_aa: CASSFRTAATNEKLFF

clone_size: NA
j_call: TRBJ2-2
d_call: NA
v_call: TRBV9
cdr3_nt: TGTGCCAGCAGCGCCACCAATTACATCTACACCGGGGAGCTGTTTTTT
cdr3_aa: CASSATNYIYTGELFF

clone_size: NA
j_call: TRBJ2-1
d_call: TRBD2
v_call: TRBV5-1
cdr3_nt: TGCGCCAGCAGCTTGTTGTTAGCGGGAGGGTCGGGCTCCTACAATGAGCAGTTCTTC
cdr3_aa: CASSLLLAGGSGSYNEQFF

clone_size: NA
j_call: TRBJ2-5
d_call: TRBD2
v_call: TRBV6-6
cdr3_nt: TGTGCCAGCATGACTAGCGGGAGGGTACACGAGACCCAGTACTTC
cdr3_aa: CASMTSGRVHETQYF

clone_size: once
j_call: TRBJ2-7
d_call: TRBD2
v_call: TRBV20-1
cdr3_nt: TGCAGTGCTAGTTTAGTTTGGGCTAGCGGGAATTACGAGCAGTACTTC
cdr3_aa: CSASLVWASGNYEQYF

clone_size: NA
j_call: TRBJ1-2
d_call: TRBD1
v_call: TRBV15
cdr3_nt: TGTGCCACCAGCAGAGATCTGGCGACAGGGTCCTATGGCTACACCTTC
cdr3_aa: CATSRDLATGSYGYTF

clone_size: NA
j_call: TRBJ1-3
d_call: TRBD1
v_call: TRBV6-5
cdr3_nt: TGTGCCAGCAGTCGGGACAGCTTAAACACCATATATTTT
cdr3_aa: CASSRDSLNTIYF

clone_size: NA
j_call: TRBJ1-1
d_call: NA
v_call: TRBV29-1
cdr3_nt: TGCAGCGTAGATTCAGGGCTTGAAGCTTTCTTT
cdr3_aa: CSVDSGLEAFF

clone_size: NA
j_call: TRBJ2-5
d_call: TRBD1
v_call: TRBV7-9
cdr3_nt: TGTGCCAGCAGCAAAATGACAGGGGGCCAAGAGACCCAGTACTTC
cdr3_aa: CASSKMTGGQETQYF

clone_size: NA
j_call: TRBJ2-7
d_call: TRBD2
v_call: TRBV19
cdr3_nt: TGTGCCAGTAGTATCGCAGGACTAGCCGACGGCACCTCCTACGAGCAGTACTTC
cdr3_aa: CASSIAGLADGTSYEQYF

clone_size: NA
j_call: TRBJ2-5
d_call: TRBD1
v_call: TRBV5-1
cdr3_nt: TGCGCCAGCAGCCCGGGACAGGGAAAAGAGACCCAGTACTTC
cdr3_aa: CASSPGQGKETQYF

clone_size: NA
j_call: TRBJ2-1
d_call: NA
v_call: TRBV3-1/TRBV3-2
cdr3_nt: TGTGCCAGCAGCCTCGGCGCGGGAAGGTACAATGAGCAGTTCTTC
cdr3_aa: CASSLGAGRYNEQFF

clone_size: NA
j_call: TRBJ1-2
d_call: NA
v_call: TRBV2
cdr3_nt: TGTGCCAGCGCAAGGCCAGGGGCGACTAATGGCTACACCTTC
cdr3_aa: CASARPGATNGYTF

clone_size: NA
j_call: TRBJ2-2
d_call: NA
v_call: TRBV7-2
cdr3_nt: TGTGCCAGCAGCCCCCGTGTCACCGGGGAGCTGTTTTTT
cdr3_aa: CASSPRVTGELFF

clone_size: few
j_call: TRBJ1-1
d_call: NA
v_call: TRBV6-5
cdr3_nt: TGTGCCAGCAGAACCGGGACTGTGAACACTGAAGCTTTCTTT
cdr3_aa: CASRTGTVNTEAFF

clone_size: NA
j_call: TRBJ1-3
d_call: TRBD1
v_call: TRBV7-8
cdr3_nt: TGTGCCAGCAGCTTAAGGCCCGGACAGGGGGCATTTGGAAACACCATATATTTT
cdr3_aa: CASSLRPGQGAFGNTIYF

clone_size: few
j_call: TRBJ1-6
d_call: TRBD1
v_call: TRBV9
cdr3_nt: TGTGCCAGCAGCCCTAGTCCGGGACAGGCCTATTCACCCCTCCACTTT
cdr3_aa: CASSPSPGQAYSPLHF

clone_size: NA
j_call: TRBJ2-7
d_call: TRBD1
v_call: TRBV7-8
cdr3_nt: TGTGCCAGCAGCTTAGGGGACAGGGTGTCCTACGAGCAGTACTTC
cdr3_aa: CASSLGDRVSYEQYF

clone_size: NA
j_call: TRBJ2-7
d_call: TRBD1
v_call: TRBV29-1
cdr3_nt: TGCAGCGTTCGAGATACGGGACAGCAACTCTACGAGCAGTACTTC
cdr3_aa: CSVRDTGQQLYEQYF